Included here is one T cell receptor (beta chain) sequence, with context. Antigen unknown. This sample is drawn from a study of T cell responses to AZD1222 COVID-19 vaccine. Study-wide results and limits: Sampled repertoires all dated from after the peak T cell response. AZD1222 recipients seropositive at baseline numbered only five to seven. Donors were largely white British and mainly female; clonal diversity was possibly underestimated.

Whether given at about 4 or about 12 weeks, second doses were pooled. CDR3 length: 15 amino acids. CDR1 and CDR2 (germline): SGHRS, YFSETQ. V trimming: 4 bases; J trimming: 2 bases; junction bases outside the gene matches: 6. Assay: immunoSEQ multiplex PCR; the TCRdb copy retains only in-frame clones and omits some. The sample records 40,000 to 50,000 clones, roughly 83% being singletons. Sequenced material: peripheral blood, taken 28 days after the second AZD1222 dose. The rearrangement joins TRBV5-1 to TRBJ2-1, with 7 nucleotides matching TRBD2. This sequence was found in an adult who received the AZD1222 COVID-19 vaccine. This CDR3 is CASSRSGVTYNEQFF. The CDR3 nucleotides are TGCGCCAGCAGCCGGAGCGGGGTAACCTACAATGAGCAGTTCTTC.